The 20 T cell receptor beta chains listed next were all sequenced from one sample in a study of shared T cell receptors in the human thymus. Sequencing used immunoSEQ multiplex PCR; TCRdb keeps in-frame clones, though not all of them. The table has about 660,000 clones, approximately 90% seen once. This sample also appeared in a second study, on human thymus T cells.

Sequenced material: thymocytes. These receptors were obtained from a boy under two years old with a congenital heart defect.

The chain uses TRBV5-1 and TRBJ1-1, with 12 bases identical to TRBD1. J lost 0 bases, V lost 0 bases, and 12 bases had no gene match. Germline V lookup: CDR1 SGHRS, CDR2 YFSETQ. The CDR3 consists of 20 residues. Written as DNA, the CDR3 is TGCGCCAGCAGCTTGGTGGGGACAGGGGGCAACTTCGAGTTGAACACTGAAGCTTTCTTT. Its translation is CASSLVGTGGNFELNTEAFF. The complete variable domain, with remaining parts taken from reference TRBV5-1 and TRBJ1-1, reads KAGVTQTPRYLIKTRGQQVTLSCSPISGHRSVSWYQQTPGQGLQFLFEYFSETQRNKGNFPGRFSGRQFSNSRSEMNVSTLELGDSALYLCASSLVGTGGNFELNTEAFFGQGTRLTVV.

Only one count was recorded for this clone. No conserved phenylalanine or tryptophan is present at the end of the CDR3, so a read error is the likely explanation. No DNA is shown, since the ends of the CDR3 on it are uncertain; the CDR3 is the one TCRdb lists. This rearrangement joins TRBV7-5 to TRBJ2-7; TRBD1 was called by the table and not checked on the DNA. TRBV7-5 is reported as a pseudogene. The CDR3 is 16 amino acids long, termini counted. CDR3 sequence: CARSLVPKPKQGLMTL.

The chain joins TRBV6-1 to TRBJ2-3; D might be TRBD2 (6 bases). Germline loops: CDR1 MNHNS, CDR2 SASEGT. The V gene lost 3 bases and the J gene lost 0 bases, with 16 bases spanning the gap. This CDR3 comprises 17 residues. The CDR3 coding sequence is TGTGCCAGCAGTGACCCCCCCTCTAGCGATAGCACAGATACGCAGTATTTT. The encoded protein is CASSDPPSSDSTDTQYF.

The chain uses TRBV2 and TRBJ1-1; the D is unclear. There are 12 residues in the CDR3. V lost 6 bases, J lost 3 bases, and 8 bases lay in between. Germline V gives CDR1 SNHLY, CDR2 FYNNEI. The CDR3 DNA is TGTGCCAGCAGCGTTCGCGACACTGAAGCTTTCTTT. It encodes CASSVRDTEAFF.

This rearrangement joins TRBV2 to TRBJ1-2, with TRBD1 as a possible D gene (5 bases). The CDR3 is 15 residues long. Trimming took 7 bases from V and 3 from J, leaving 18 bases between them. Germline-derived CDR1 and CDR2 are SNHLY and FYNNEI. The CDR3 DNA reads as TGTGCCAGCACTCCCTCTTATGCAGGGTACTATGGCTACACCTTC. Translation: CASTPSYAGYYGYTF. The full variable domain, its missing parts supplied by reference TRBV2 and TRBJ1-2, is EPEVTQTPSHQVTQMGQEVILRCVPISNHLYFYWYRQILGQKVEFLVSFYNNEISEKSEIFDDQFSVERPDGSNFTLKIRSTKLEDSAMYFCASTPSYAGYYGYTFGSGTRLTVV.

The rearrangement links TRBV7-9 to TRBJ2-3; 9 nucleotides line up with TRBD2. Germline CDR1 SEHNR, CDR2 FQNEAQ (reference sequence). The junction had 10 bases not matched to a gene; V was cut back by 3 bases and J by 6 bases. CDR3 length: 16 amino acids. CDR3 DNA sequence: TGTGCCAGCAGCTTCCCTAGCGGGGAGGGCCCTGATACGCAGTATTTT. Translated, it gives CASSFPSGEGPDTQYF.

The genes are TRBV7-9 and TRBJ2-7, with D perhaps matching TRBD2 (6 bases). Trimming shortened V by 5 bases and J by 3 bases, and 14 bases separated the two germline ends. The CDR3 consists of 14 residues. Germline V gene data show CDR1 as SEHNR and CDR2 as FQNEAQ (reference sequence). The CDR3 coding sequence is TGTGCCAGCAGCAACGTGGGGGGAAACTACGAGCAGTACTTC. Residues: CASSNVGGNYEQYF.

This clone was counted a single time. This chain links TRBV2 with TRBJ2-3; 8 bases are shared with TRBD1. The trim removed 0 bases at V and 5 bases at J, leaving 7 bases unmatched. Germline CDR1 and CDR2: SNHLY and FYNNEI. The CDR3 is 16 amino acids. CDR3 region: CASSEAPTGEVDTQYF. The CDR3 nucleotides are TGTGCCAGCAGTGAAGCCCCGACAGGGGAGGTAGATACGCAGTATTTT.

This clone was observed a few times. This chain connects TRBV19 to TRBJ2-1, with 14 bases aligning to TRBD2. The germline gives CDR1 LNHDA, CDR2 SQIVND (reference sequence). The CDR3 spans 13 residues. J gave up 8 bases and V 6 bases, and 0 bases lay outside the gene matches. The CDR3 is CASRTSGRDEQFF. In DNA, the CDR3 is TGTGCCAGTAGGACTAGCGGGAGGGATGAGCAGTTCTTC.

This clone showed up just once. V gene TRBV4-3 combines with J gene TRBJ2-4; the match to TRBD1 covers 7 bases. The germline V gene encodes CDR1 LGHNA and CDR2 YSLEER. CDR3 size: 16 residues. V shed 0 bases, J shed 6 bases, and the junction held 8 bases outside the gene matches. For the CDR3, the DNA is TGCGCCAGCAGCCAAGATCTGGGACAGCCTATAAACATTCAGTACTTC. It codes for CASSQDLGQPINIQYF.

This clone was seen only once. The J gene is TRBJ2-3, the V gene TRBV19; D unclear. Germline assignment: CDR1 LNHDA and CDR2 SQIVND (reference sequence). The CDR3 contains 16 residues. The V end was cut by 5 bases, the J end by 2 bases, with 17 bases between. CDR3 nucleotides: TGTGCCAGTAGTCCCTCCTTATGGGCCCCCACAGATACGCAGTATTTT. This codes for CASSPSLWAPTDTQYF.

V is TRBV7-9 and J is TRBJ1-4; the D is unclear. V was cut by 5 bases and J by 8 bases, with 21 bases left in between. This CDR3 is 16 amino acids long. Germline V gene data show CDR1 as SEHNR and CDR2 as FQNEAQ (reference sequence). The CDR3 DNA sequence: TGTGCCAGCAGCCCCAAGCGGACTCCTATTTGGGAAAAACTGTTTTTT. Protein product: CASSPKRTPIWEKLFF.

The chain joins TRBV28 to TRBJ1-2, with D perhaps TRBD1 (5 bases). V was clipped by 7 bases and J by 2 bases, with 14 bases between them. Germline CDR1 MDHEN, CDR2 SYDVKM. CDR3 length: 14 amino acids. CDR3 DNA: TGTGCCAGCACCCTATGGGGCAGCAACTATGGCTACACCTTC. Translating gives CASTLWGSNYGYTF.

The chain is built from TRBV13 and TRBJ2-7; possible D gene TRBD1, 6 bases. This CDR3 region has 15 residues. V was cut by 5 bases and J by 6 bases, with 20 bases left in between. The germline V gene has CDR1 PRHDT and CDR2 FYEKMQ (reference sequence). The CDR3 region has the DNA TGTGCCAGCAGCCCCCGGCGACAGGCACCAGGCGAGCAGTACTTC. Translation gives CASSPRRQAPGEQYF.

This chain uses TRBV7-3 with TRBJ2-1, with 10 bases lining up with TRBD2. Per the germline V gene, CDR1 is SGHTA and CDR2 is FQGTGA. The junction had 18 bases not matched to a gene; V was cut back by 1 base and J by 3 bases. The CDR3 runs to 21 residues. CDR3 DNA sequence: TGTGCCAGCAGCTTAAGGGGAGGGTTCGAGCGGGAGGGCCACGGCTACAATGAGCAGTTCTTC. It is translated as CASSLRGGFEREGHGYNEQFF.

The chain has TRBV18 and TRBJ1-3; TRBD1 agrees at 8 bases. CDR1 and CDR2 from the germline V gene are KGHSH and LQKENI. The CDR3 sequence is 15 residues long. V lost 5 bases, J lost 0 bases, and 3 bases stayed unmatched. The CDR3 DNA is TGTGCCAGCTCATCACAGGGGGTCTCTGGAAACACCATATATTTT. It encodes CASSSQGVSGNTIYF.

The CDR3: CASSQEGRPGQGTDTQYF. CDR3 sequence (DNA): TGTGCCAGCAGCCAAGAAGGCCGCCCGGGACAGGGCACAGATACGCAGTATTTT. The rearrangement uses TRBV14 and TRBJ2-3, with TRBD1 identical over 8 bases. Germline CDR1 and CDR2: SGHDN and FVKESK. This CDR3 region has 18 residues. The V and J ends lost 0 bases and 1 base, in that order; junction bases with no gene match: 9. Drawing the rest from reference TRBV14 and TRBJ2-3, the complete variable domain is EAGVTQFPSHSVIEKGQTVTLRCDPISGHDNLYWYRRVMGKEIKFLLHFVKESKQDESGMPNNRFLAERTGGTYSTLKVQPAELEDSGVYFCASSQEGRPGQGTDTQYFGPGTRLTVL.

This chain connects TRBV19 to TRBJ2-7, with 7 bases fitting TRBD2. V lost 7 bases to trimming and J lost 2 bases; unmatched junction nucleotides: 11. Germline CDR1 reads LNHDA; CDR2 reads SQIVND (reference sequence). The CDR3 runs 15 residues. The CDR3 reads CASTLGLAAAYEQYF. The DNA of the CDR3 is TGTGCCAGTACCCTGGGCCTAGCGGCCGCCTACGAGCAGTACTTC.

The chain joins TRBV11-3 to TRBJ1-3; a possible D gene is TRBD1 (6 bases). Germline V gene lookup returns CDR1 SGHNT and CDR2 YENEEA. With 5 bases removed from V and 0 bases from J, the gap between germline ends came to 20 bases. The CDR3 runs 18 residues. In DNA, the CDR3 is TGTGCCAGCAGCGCCAAGGAAACAGGGAATCACTCTGGAAACACCATATATTTT. The encoded protein is CASSAKETGNHSGNTIYF.

This clone was detected a few times. The chain employs TRBV30 and TRBJ1-5; 7 bases match TRBD1. CDR1 and CDR2 from the germline V gene are GTSNPN and SVGIG (reference sequence). The CDR3 length is 14 residues. With 2 bases clipped from V and 7 bases from J, the junction kept 8 bases outside the gene matches. CDR3 coding DNA: TGTGCCTGGAGTACCACAGGGGATCGGCAGCCCCAGCATTTT. Its translation is CAWSTTGDRQPQHF.